The rows below give T cell receptor beta chains drawn from one sample of a study of cytomegalovirus exposure and HLA in healthy donors. TCRdb's copy holds only in-frame clones and misses some; the assay was immunoSEQ multiplex PCR. The data contain 110,000 or so clones, 70% to 90% of them singletons. Material: PBMCs. These receptors all come from a young man in good health and CMV-seronegative. Each CDR3 is given with its conserved first and last residue. A D gene is named only where the DNA matches it firmly. Some rows have no size entry. The others give once, few or many, or a class for an expanded clone.

NA	TRBJ2-2	TRBV25-1	TRBD1	CASSGTGHHTGELFF	TGTGCCAGCAGTGGGACAGGCCACCACACCGGGGAGCTGTTTTTT
NA	TRBJ2-2	TRBV5-4	TRBD1	CASSPGNAGGNTGELFF	TGTGCCAGCAGCCCCGGTAACGCAGGGGGCAACACCGGGGAGCTGTTTTTT
NA	TRBJ1-5	TRBV28	TRBD1	CASSLGQGWQPQHF	TGTGCCAGCAGTTTAGGACAGGGGTGGCAGCCCCAGCATTTT
NA	TRBJ2-2	TRBV7-6	NA	CASSARVGGSAGELFF	TGTGCCAGCAGCGCGAGAGTTGGAGGTTCCGCCGGGGAGCTGTTTTTT
NA	TRBJ2-3	TRBV2	TRBD2	CASSDPGTSGGSSTDTQYF	TGTGCCAGCAGCGATCCGGGGACTAGCGGAGGCTCCAGCACAGATACGCAGTATTTT
NA	TRBJ2-7	TRBV7-2	NA	CASSLDPAAAYEQYF	TGTGCCAGCAGCTTAGATCCAGCAGCGGCCTACGAGCAGTACTTC
few	TRBJ2-7	TRBV15	NA	CATSRAVQGITYEQYF	TGTGCCACCAGCAGAGCTGTGCAGGGCATAACCTACGAGCAGTACTTC
NA	TRBJ2-1	TRBV19	TRBD2	CASSRSGRVNEQFF	TGTGCCAGCTCCCGCAGCGGGAGGGTAAATGAGCAGTTCTTC
NA	TRBJ1-4	TRBV27	TRBD1	CASSLTGAGGQVNEKLFF	TGTGCCAGCAGTCTAACAGGGGCTGGGGGACAGGTGAATGAAAAACTGTTTTTT
NA	TRBJ2-1	TRBV5-4	TRBD2	CASSSGLAGNNEQFF	TGTGCCAGCAGCTCGGGACTAGCGGGGAACAATGAGCAGTTCTTC
NA	TRBJ1-1	TRBV5-4	TRBD1	CASSGDRVRAFF	TGTGCCAGCAGCGGGGACAGGGTACGAGCTTTCTTT
NA	TRBJ2-7	TRBV7-9	NA	CASSPPDRNSYEQYF	TGTGCCAGCAGTCCACCCGACAGGAACTCCTACGAGCAGTACTTC
NA	TRBJ2-7	TRBV30	TRBD2	CAWSEVGLAHYEQYF	TGTGCCTGGAGTGAGGTAGGACTAGCGCACTACGAGCAGTACTTC
NA	TRBJ2-7	TRBV4-3	TRBD1	CASSQDLLGQAYEQYF	TGCGCCAGCAGCCAAGATCTTCTGGGACAGGCCTACGAGCAGTACTTC
NA	TRBJ1-4	TRBV9	NA	CASSDSREREVNEKLFF	TGTGCCAGCAGCGATTCCAGGGAGCGGGAAGTTAATGAAAAACTGTTTTTT
NA	TRBJ2-1	TRBV5-1	TRBD1	CASSLGQGRDNEQFF	TGCGCCAGCAGCCTGGGACAGGGGAGAGACAATGAGCAGTTCTTC
NA	TRBJ2-7	TRBV7-9	NA	CASSSEFGQGGYEQYF	TGTGCCAGCAGCTCGGAATTCGGGCAGGGCGGCTACGAGCAGTACTTC
few	TRBJ2-7	TRBV28	TRBD1	CASIKGQNLGEQYF	TGTGCCAGCATAAAGGGACAGAACCTAGGCGAGCAGTACTTC
NA	TRBJ1-4	TRBV28	TRBD1	CASRDRVDEKLFF	TGTGCCAGCCGGGACAGGGTAGACGAAAAACTGTTTTTT
once	TRBJ2-7	TRBV19	NA	CASSEVPYEQYF	TGTGCCAGTTCGGAGGTCCCCTACGAGCAGTACTTC
NA	TRBJ2-7	TRBV11-2	NA	CASSFQWQGSLHEQYF	TGTGCCAGCAGCTTTCAGTGGCAAGGGAGCCTCCACGAGCAGTACTTC
NA	TRBJ1-4	TRBV28	NA	CASSHEGTEYDNEKLFF	TGTGCCAGCAGCCACGAGGGAACAGAGTACGATAATGAAAAACTGTTTTTT